What follows are 26 T cell receptor beta chains derived from one specimen sequenced in a study of T-cell memory formation after mild COVID-19. In TCRdb, the 5' RACE reads were re-called with MiXCR into one record per CDR3 protein. The sample holds about 400,000 distinct CDR3 sequences; around a quarter are singletons and the top ten take about an eighth. The material sequenced was PBMCs or a T cell subset sorted from them (not recorded which). The receptors stem from an adult woman who had mild COVID-19 (a few samples of this study predate the infection). Cell type and time point are not known.

This clonotype has a handful of counts. The junction differs from germline at one of its ends, possibly a read error. The chain has TRBV12-3 or TRBV12-4 and TRBJ2-3; 7 bases agree with TRBD2. CDR3 length: 17 amino acids. CDR3 loop: CASGFSWGGRGKDTQYF. The CDR3, as DNA: TGTGCCAGCGGTTTCAGCTGGGGCGGGAGAGGAAAAGATACGCAGTATTTT.

This clonotype was picked up a small number of times. J is TRBJ2-1 and V is TRBV12-3 or TRBV12-4; a possible D gene is TRBD2 (6 bases). The length of the CDR3 is 16 residues. Trimming removed 6 bases from V and 0 bases from J, with 15 bases in between. DNA of the CDR3: TGTGCCAGCAGCCCTCAGGGTAGCGGCTCCTACAATGAGCAGTTCTTC. Amino acid sequence: CASSPQGSGSYNEQFF.

The sample holds a few counts of this clonotype. This chain joins TRBV9 and TRBJ1-1, with unresolved D. The CDR3 has 13 amino acids. With 4 bases removed from V and 3 bases from J, the gap between germline ends came to 10 bases. Germline V lookup: CDR1 SGDLS, CDR2 YYNGEE. The CDR3 loop reads CASSIRADTEAFF. For the CDR3, the DNA is TGTGCCAGCAGCATCCGGGCGGACACTGAAGCTTTCTTT.

The V call is TRBV5-6, the J call TRBJ2-1; 14 positions match TRBD2. V lost 2 bases and J lost 7; bases outside the gene matches: 5. The CDR3 runs 16 residues. Germline CDR1 and CDR2: SGHDT and YYEEEE. The CDR3 bases are TGTGCCAGCAGCTTCTGGACTAGCGGGGGGAGGAATGAGCAGTTCTTC. Translated: CASSFWTSGGRNEQFF.

The chain carries TRBV20-1 and TRBJ1-1, with D unresolved. Germline assignment: CDR1 DFQATT and CDR2 SNEGSKA (reference sequence). V lost 1 base to trimming and J lost 0 bases, with 12 bases between them. The CDR3 covers 15 residues. CDR3 amino acids: CSARGMNPMNTEAFF. The DNA for the CDR3 is TGCAGTGCTAGAGGGATGAATCCCATGAACACTGAAGCTTTCTTT.

This clonotype has a count of ten or more. V usage is TRBV28 and J usage is TRBJ2-7; TRBD1 matches at 7 bases. The germline CDR1 and CDR2 sequences are MDHEN and SYDVKM. Unmatched junction bases numbered 3, after V lost 1 base and J lost 3 bases. This CDR3 contains 14 residues. The CDR3 nucleotides are TGTGCCAGCAGTTTATCACAGGGGAGCTACGAGCAGTACTTC. It codes for CASSLSQGSYEQYF.

This clonotype was counted only a few times. The DNA of the CDR3 is TGCGCCAGCAGCTTGGTTGGGGAACTTAGCACAGATACGCAGTATTTT. Translation gives CASSLVGELSTDTQYF. The chain recombines TRBV5-1 with TRBJ2-3; D gene uncertain. Germline CDR1 SGHRS, CDR2 YFSETQ. Between the trimmed V and J ends, which lost 0 bases and 0 bases, there was a span of 11 bases. The CDR3 extends over 16 amino acids.

The V gene is TRBV7-2, the J gene TRBJ1-2; tentative D call: TRBD1 (5 bases). This CDR3 spans 16 amino acids. The ends were cut back, 0 bases at V and 4 bases at J, with 15 bases in the middle. Germline V gene lookup returns CDR1 SGHTA and CDR2 FQGNSA. The DNA of the CDR3 is TGTGCCAGCAGCTTAGCGGAGGAGGGGAGAGGCTATGGCTACACCTTC. Translation: CASSLAEEGRGYGYTF.

This clonotype was counted between two and nine times. The chain recombines TRBV12-3 or TRBV12-4 with TRBJ2-5; TRBD1 matches at 10 bases. The V and J ends lost 3 bases and 4 bases, in that order; junction bases with no gene match: 11. The CDR3 runs 17 residues. This CDR3 is CASSFGTGVYFPETQYF. The DNA for the CDR3 is TGTGCCAGCAGTTTCGGGACAGGGGTTTATTTTCCAGAGACCCAGTACTTC.

V is TRBV7-9 and J is TRBJ1-6; D is unresolved. The CDR3 consists of 11 residues. Germline CDR1 and CDR2: SEHNR and FQNEAQ (reference sequence). The ends were cut back, 5 bases at V and 15 bases at J, with 11 bases in the middle. The CDR3 nucleotides read TGTGCCAGCAGCCAATTGGGGAGCCTCCACTTT. Protein product: CASSQLGSLHF.

The chain links TRBV2 to TRBJ2-7, with TRBD1 as a possible D gene (5 bases). Germline assignment: CDR1 SNHLY and CDR2 FYNNEI. Trimming took 10 bases from V and 0 from J, leaving 7 bases between them. The CDR3 is 11 amino acids. The CDR3 loop reads CATTDSYEQYF. The CDR3 coding sequence is TGTGCCACGACAGACTCCTACGAGCAGTACTTC.

J is TRBJ1-1 and V is TRBV6-6, with D perhaps matching TRBD1 (5 bases). Trimming removed 2 bases from V and 8 bases from J, with 9 bases in between. This CDR3 has 12 amino acids. Germline values: CDR1 MNHNY, CDR2 SVGAGI (reference sequence). The chain's CDR3 is CASSYKEGEAFF. CDR3 DNA: TGTGCCAGCAGTTACAAGGAGGGGGAAGCTTTCTTT.

The V and J genes are TRBV7-6 and TRBJ2-2; D not resolved. Trimming removed 3 bases at V and 1 base at J, with 21 bases between. CDR1 SGHVS and CDR2 FNYEAQ come from the germline V gene. This CDR3 is built from 19 residues. As DNA, the CDR3 is TGTGCCAGCAGCTTCAGAGTCCGTGGCCGGGTACGGAACACCGGGGAGCTGTTTTTT. Encoded protein: CASSFRVRGRVRNTGELFF.

The V and J genes are TRBV14 and TRBJ2-7; D ambiguous. The V end was cut by 0 bases, the J end by 0 bases, with 12 bases between. Per germline, CDR1 SGHDN and CDR2 FVKESK. The CDR3 has 16 residues. The CDR3 sequence is CASSQDYGPYSYEQYF. CDR3 bases: TGTGCCAGCAGCCAAGATTATGGGCCCTACTCCTACGAGCAGTACTTC.

This clonotype was seen many times. As DNA, the CDR3 is TGCGCCGGGACTTCAGAGGGGGACACTGAAGCTTTCTTT. This codes for CAGTSEGDTEAFF. J is TRBJ1-1 and V is TRBV4-1, with D perhaps matching TRBD1 (6 bases). Between the trimmed V and J ends, which lost 11 bases and 3 bases, there was a span of 16 bases. The CDR3 sequence is 13 residues long. CDR1 is MGHRA, CDR2 YSYEKL, per germline.

This clonotype was observed a few times. The chain has TRBV6-2 or TRBV6-3 and TRBJ2-1; possible D gene TRBD2, 6 bases. CDR1 is MNHEY and CDR2 is SVGEGT in the germline V gene. V lost 7 bases and J lost 9, with 16 bases in between. The CDR3 covers 13 residues. DNA of the CDR3: TGTGCCAGCACCTACGGGGGAAGTCCTGAGCAGTTCTTC. It encodes CASTYGGSPEQFF.

V gene TRBV7-6 combines with J gene TRBJ2-4, with D possibly being TRBD2 (6 bases). Per the germline V gene, CDR1 is SGHVS and CDR2 is FNYEAQ. The CDR3 loop spans 13 amino acids. V was shortened by 7 bases and J by 8 bases, with 15 bases between the two germline ends. The CDR3 DNA reads TGTGCCAGCATCCCCACAGGAGGGGACATTCAGTACTTC. Protein sequence: CASIPTGGDIQYF.

The J gene is TRBJ2-7, the V gene TRBV6-5; D is undetermined. Trimming took 8 bases from V and 5 from J, leaving 10 bases between them. Germline V lookup: CDR1 MNHEY, CDR2 SVGAGI. The CDR3 length is 11 residues. In DNA form, the CDR3 reads TGTGCCAGCGGCTTACTGGACGAGCAGTACTTC. Protein product: CASGLLDEQYF.

V and J are TRBV11-2 and TRBJ2-2; TRBD2 matches 7 bases. Trimming cost V 5 bases and J 4 bases; bases outside gene matches: 19. The CDR3 has 19 residues. The V gene's germline CDR1 is SGHAT and CDR2 FQNNGV. CDR3 sequence (DNA): TGTGCCAGCAGCCTAGGGCCAGGAGGACTAGAAAGTTCCACCGGGGAGCTGTTTTTT. Amino acids: CASSLGPGGLESSTGELFF.

There are a few counts of this clonotype. J is TRBJ2-7 and V is TRBV12-3 or TRBV12-4, with TRBD2 identical over 10 bases. V dropped 6 bases and J dropped 4; count of bases not matched to a gene: 9. The CDR3 length is 15 residues. CDR3 bases: TGTGCCAGCAGCCGTTGGGCTAGCGGGAGTTACGAGCAGTACTTC. It translates to CASSRWASGSYEQYF.

This clonotype was seen a few times. The chain couples TRBV9 to TRBJ2-5; 9 positions match TRBD2. Germline V CDR1 and CDR2: SGDLS, YYNGEE. After removal of 0 bases from V and 7 bases from J, the junction contained 13 bases not matched to a gene. This CDR3 is built from 17 residues. CDR3 nucleotides: TGTGCCAGCAGCGTAGGCCTAGCGGGGACCCAAGACGGGACCCAGTACTTC. Its protein product is CASSVGLAGTQDGTQYF.

V usage is TRBV5-6 and J usage is TRBJ2-7, with a possible D match to TRBD2 (6 bases). This CDR3 is 14 amino acids long. From germline, CDR1 is SGHDT and CDR2 YYEEEE. The V and J ends lost 4 bases and 2 bases respectively, with 13 bases between them. CDR3 protein: CASSGGILTYEQYF. Written as DNA, the CDR3 is TGTGCCAGCAGCGGGGGGATCCTAACCTACGAGCAGTACTTC.

This clonotype has only a few counts. The rearrangement uses TRBV5-1 and TRBJ1-2; 10 nucleotides align to TRBD1. V lost 4 bases to trimming and J lost 4 bases; unmatched junction nucleotides: 7. The CDR3 runs 15 residues. The germline CDR1 and CDR2 sequences are SGHRS and YFSETQ. The CDR3 DNA reads TGCGCCAGCAGCCGGGGGACAGGGGAGATCTATGGCTACACCTTC. Its protein product is CASSRGTGEIYGYTF. Complete variable domain (other parts from reference TRBV5-1 and TRBJ1-2): KAGVTQTPRYLIKTRGQQVTLSCSPISGHRSVSWYQQTPGQGLQFLFEYFSETQRNKGNFPGRFSGRQFSNSRSEMNVSTLELGDSALYLCASSRGTGEIYGYTFGSGTRLTVV.

The CDR3 protein is CATSRDVAGDFSGANVLTF. For the CDR3, the DNA is TGTGCCACCAGCAGAGATGTGGCAGGGGATTTCTCTGGGGCCAACGTCCTGACTTTC. J is TRBJ2-6 and V is TRBV15, with a weak D call TRBD1 (6 bases). Germline loops: CDR1 LNHNV, CDR2 YYDKDF (reference sequence). The CDR3 consists of 19 residues. The ends were cut back, 0 bases at V and 0 bases at J, with 15 bases in the middle.

This clonotype was seen more than once but under ten times. The chain joins TRBV4-3 to TRBJ1-1; no clear D. The germline V gene encodes CDR1 LGHNA and CDR2 YSLEER. The CDR3 has 14 residues. Trimming pared 1 base from V and 0 bases from J, leaving 6 bases between. The CDR3 sequence: CASSQGTVNTEAFF. In DNA, the CDR3 is TGCGCCAGCAGCCAAGGGACGGTGAACACTGAAGCTTTCTTT.

The rearrangement uses TRBV5-5 and TRBJ1-1; no clear D. The CDR3 consists of 14 residues. Germline V gene sequence: CDR1 SGHKS, CDR2 YYEKEE (reference sequence). Trimming stripped 7 bases from V and 3 bases from J, with 16 bases between. CDR3 sequence: CASGLFPGDTEAFF. In DNA form, the CDR3 reads TGTGCCAGCGGGTTGTTTCCCGGGGACACTGAAGCTTTCTTT.